The clone carrying this T cell receptor beta chain appeared a few times. The antigen is not known. Constant-segment primers served in 5'RACE that generated TCR alpha and TCR beta cDNA libraries bearing sample barcodes and UMIs. Via MiXCR, TCRdb re-called the 5' RACE reads, giving one row per CDR3 protein. The data show a few hundred thousand distinct CDR3 sequences, around 20% seen once. J was trimmed by 2 bases and V by 1 base; bases with no gene match: 4. Germline V lookup: CDR1 SGHTA, CDR2 FQGNSA. The CDR3 consists of 16 residues. This record belongs to a study of T-cell memory formation after mild COVID-19. Across the study: The TCR clusters were mostly specific to one donor. Study findings and constraints: Clones that contracted from day 15 to 85 had balanced CD4/CD8; later expanders were CD4+ biased. Pre-infection memory carried some responding clones, suggesting that cross-reactive memory joined.

The chain couples TRBV7-2 to TRBJ2-7; TRBD1 aligns across 11 bases. The TCR sequence derives from an adult woman who had mild COVID-19 (a few samples of this study predate the infection). Cell type and time point are not known. Sequences were obtained from PBMCs or a T cell subset sorted from them (not recorded which). The chain's CDR3 is CASSLGRGQGAYEQYF. DNA of the CDR3: TGTGCCAGCAGCTTAGGGAGGGGACAGGGGGCCTACGAGCAGTACTTC.